This TCR beta chain was identified in a study of shared clonotypes between healthy human individuals (TCRdb year 2020). Context from the whole study: A few men and a couple of women, aged 18 to 49 years, made up the cohort. Between about 0.94 and 8.9 billion PBMCs per donor were obtained by leukapheresis. To estimate repertoire size and how much clonotype sharing occurs between individuals, the study deeply sequenced the blood TCR repertoires of about five healthy adults. Per donor, three plates each were used for CD4 naive and CD4 memory, two for CD8 naive, and one for CD8 memory. Libraries were prepared and TCR repertoires were sequenced by different laboratories using diverse techniques, in order to increase sequencing depth and limit assay-specific biases.

The paper's findings and limits, for the study overall: Rarefaction of sorted-subset datasets indicated incomplete sequencing despite the large sequencing depth. Sampling was limited to blood, and TCR repertoires in tissue likely differ from TCR repertoires in blood. Compared with non-shared clonotypes, clonotypes shared by all four sorted-subset donors had higher generation probabilities. Because the study included only a small number of donors, the genetic and exposure-history diversity represented was limited. Naive subsets generally had larger estimated clonotype richness than memory subsets. Pairwise subsampling indicated that sequencing depth was expected to affect the degree of clonotype sharing among donors. Across several donors, around 5.4% of naive CD4, approximately 3.5% of naive CD8, approximately 2.5% of memory CD4, and roughly 0.41% of memory CD8 clonotypes were shared.

Notes on this clone: Its antigen target is currently unknown. Base qualities are not recorded, but no much larger clone differs from it by a single base.

Ends trimmed: V by 4 bases, J by 4 bases; bases unmatched to a gene: 7. The CDR3 sequence holds 15 residues, the cysteine and phenylalanine included. Of the read, only the CDR3 DNA is kept; its 45 bases are in frame from base 1. The CDR1 and CDR2 encoded by the germline V gene (reference sequence) are PRHDT and FYEKMQ. Using the deep immunoSEQ assay, TCR CDR3 regions were amplified from genomic DNA by multiplex PCR. Extracted genomic DNA from each cell subset was distributed evenly across all wells of several immunoSEQ 96-well plates, and each plate was treated as a replicate. For sorted subsets, 150 to 250 ng of genomic DNA, equivalent to some 30,000 T cell genomes, went into each replicate PCR. The purified libraries were quantified using a Qubit 3.0 fluorometer, sized with a Bioanalyzer 2100, and then quantified again using the KAPA Library Quantification kit. Every immunoSEQ 96-well plate was sequenced on a separate single-read 150-cycle Illumina NextSeq 550 flow cell. As for the authors' bioinformatics: The immunoSEQ output contained only junctional sequences without quality scores, so filtering could not match that applied to full-length reads. Sequences were annotated with PyIR, a Python wrapper for IgBLAST v1.9, and V/J genes and CDR3 were assigned using IMGT germline references. Reads with weak V/J assignments (E-value above 1e-6), missing CDR3, stop codons, out-of-frame junctions, or ambiguous translated residues were removed. V3J clonotypes were defined as sequences sharing the same inferred V gene, J gene, and CDR3 amino acid sequence. Percentage overlap between repertoires was calculated by dividing the number of shared unique clonotypes by the size of the smaller repertoire. RTK rarefaction, the Chao1 estimator, and Recon v2.1 estimates of unobserved clonotypes were used to assess repertoire richness. For all TCRbeta clonotypes obtained by the gDNA method from four donors, generation probabilities were computed with OLGA. TCRdb stores this immuneACCESS table with in-frame sequences only. Part of the clones is absent; in the studies checked, under half of the shortfall reflects unresolved V genes, and no reason is known for the rest. D and trimming come from the DNA, and the V and J calls and clone size come from that table. For this sample there are 2,500,000 or so clones; roughly nine tenths appear just once. Of the sample, around 0.14% is held by the ten largest clones.

The donors were healthy, HIV-negative adults who had no recently reported acute infections or vaccinations. All donors were Caucasian adults living in Nashville, Tennessee, USA. Magnetic negative selection was used to enrich CD4+ T cells, after which naive cells were positively selected on CD45RA and the negative fraction became the memory subset. Blood was collected by leukapheresis, and PBMCs were isolated by Ficoll-Histopaque density gradient centrifugation and then cryopreserved in liquid nitrogen vapor phase. Analytical flow cytometry was used to check the purity and quantity of every magnetically sorted T cell population. Genomic DNA was isolated from every sorted fraction and measured by UV absorbance on a Nanodrop 2000c.

The sequence was collected from a man aged 18 to 29 in good health. Recombination connected TRBV13 to TRBJ2-7, with TRBD1 matching 10 junction bases. Sequencing used naive CD4+ T cells sorted from blood. The sample's cell subset or site label, decoded: CD45RA+ positively selected. The CDR3 region reads CASSSDRGLGYEQYF. The DNA is TGTGCCAGCAGCTCCGACAGGGGGCTCGGTTACGAGCAGTACTTC.